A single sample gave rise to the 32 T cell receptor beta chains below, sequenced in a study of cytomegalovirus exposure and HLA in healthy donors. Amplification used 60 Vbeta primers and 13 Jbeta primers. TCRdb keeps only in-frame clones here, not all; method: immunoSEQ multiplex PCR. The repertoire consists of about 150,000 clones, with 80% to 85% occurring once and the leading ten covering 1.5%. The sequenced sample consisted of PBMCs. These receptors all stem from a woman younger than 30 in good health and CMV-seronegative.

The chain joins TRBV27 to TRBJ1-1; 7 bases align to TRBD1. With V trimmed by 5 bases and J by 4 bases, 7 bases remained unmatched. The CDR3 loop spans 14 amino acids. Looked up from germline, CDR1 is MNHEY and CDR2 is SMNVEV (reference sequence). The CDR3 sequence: CASSLDRVSTEAFF. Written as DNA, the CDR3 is TGTGCCAGCAGTCTAGACAGGGTCTCCACTGAAGCTTTCTTT.

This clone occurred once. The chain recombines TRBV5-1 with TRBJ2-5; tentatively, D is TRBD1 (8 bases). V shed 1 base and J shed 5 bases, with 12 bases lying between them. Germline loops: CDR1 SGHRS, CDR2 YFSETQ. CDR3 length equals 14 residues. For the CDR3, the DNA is TGCGCCAGCAGCTTGTACAGGGGGGGGGAGACCCAGTACTTC. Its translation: CASSLYRGGETQYF.

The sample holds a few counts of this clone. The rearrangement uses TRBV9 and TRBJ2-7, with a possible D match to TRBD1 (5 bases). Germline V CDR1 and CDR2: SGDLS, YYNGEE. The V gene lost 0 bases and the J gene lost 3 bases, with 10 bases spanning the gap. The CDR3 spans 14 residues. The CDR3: CASSVGQGNYEQYF. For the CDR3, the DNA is TGTGCCAGCAGCGTAGGGCAGGGAAACTACGAGCAGTACTTC.

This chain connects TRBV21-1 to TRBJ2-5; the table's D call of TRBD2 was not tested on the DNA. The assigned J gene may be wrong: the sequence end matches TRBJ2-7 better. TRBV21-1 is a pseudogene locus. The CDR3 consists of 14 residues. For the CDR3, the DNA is TGTGCCAGCAGCAAAGGACTAGCACACTACGAGCAGTACTTC. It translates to CASSKGLAHYEQYF.

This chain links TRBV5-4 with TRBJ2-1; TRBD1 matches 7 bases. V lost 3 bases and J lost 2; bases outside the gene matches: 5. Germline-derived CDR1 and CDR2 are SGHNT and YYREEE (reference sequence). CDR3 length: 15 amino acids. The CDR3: CASSSTGMPYNEQFF. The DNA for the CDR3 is TGTGCCAGCAGCTCGACAGGGATGCCCTACAATGAGCAGTTCTTC.

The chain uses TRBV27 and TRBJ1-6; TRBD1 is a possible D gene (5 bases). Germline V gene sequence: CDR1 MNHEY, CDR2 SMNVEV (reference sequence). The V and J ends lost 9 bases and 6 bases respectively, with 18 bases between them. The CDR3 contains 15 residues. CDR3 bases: TGTGCCAGACGGGCGGGGGACTTTTCTAATTCACCCCTCCACTTT. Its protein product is CARRAGDFSNSPLHF.

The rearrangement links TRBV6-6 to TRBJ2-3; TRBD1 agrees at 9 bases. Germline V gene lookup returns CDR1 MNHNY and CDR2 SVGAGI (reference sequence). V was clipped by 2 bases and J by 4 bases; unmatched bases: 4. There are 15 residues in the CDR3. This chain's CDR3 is CASSYDRGVPDTQYF. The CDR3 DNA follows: TGTGCCAGCAGTTACGACAGGGGGGTTCCAGATACGCAGTATTTT.

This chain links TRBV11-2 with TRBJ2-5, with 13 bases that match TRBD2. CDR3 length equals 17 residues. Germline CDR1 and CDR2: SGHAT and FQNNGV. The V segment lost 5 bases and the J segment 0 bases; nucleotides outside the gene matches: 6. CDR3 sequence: CASSERLAGGNQETQYF. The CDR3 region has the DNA TGTGCCAGCAGCGAACGACTAGCGGGGGGCAACCAAGAGACCCAGTACTTC.

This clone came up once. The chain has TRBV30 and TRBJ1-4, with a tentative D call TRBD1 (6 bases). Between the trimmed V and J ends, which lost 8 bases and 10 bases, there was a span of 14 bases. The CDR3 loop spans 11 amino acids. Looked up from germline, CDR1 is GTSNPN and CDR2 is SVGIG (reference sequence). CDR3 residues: CAGQRFGKLFF. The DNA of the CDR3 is TGTGCCGGACAGCGATTCGGAAAACTGTTTTTT.

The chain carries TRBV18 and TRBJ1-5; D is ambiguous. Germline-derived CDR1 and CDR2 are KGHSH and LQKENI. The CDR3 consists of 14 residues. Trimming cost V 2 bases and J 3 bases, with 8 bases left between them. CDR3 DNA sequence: TGTGCCAGCTCACCAAGAGAAGCCAATCAGCCCCAGCATTTT. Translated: CASSPREANQPQHF.

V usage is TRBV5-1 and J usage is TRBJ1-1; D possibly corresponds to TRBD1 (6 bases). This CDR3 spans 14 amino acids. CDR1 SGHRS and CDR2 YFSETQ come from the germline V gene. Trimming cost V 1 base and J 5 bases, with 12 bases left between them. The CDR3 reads CASSLTGFRTEAFF. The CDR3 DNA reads TGCGCCAGCAGCTTGACAGGGTTTAGGACTGAAGCTTTCTTT. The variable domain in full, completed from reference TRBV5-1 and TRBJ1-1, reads KAGVTQTPRYLIKTRGQQVTLSCSPISGHRSVSWYQQTPGQGLQFLFEYFSETQRNKGNFPGRFSGRQFSNSRSEMNVSTLELGDSALYLCASSLTGFRTEAFFGQGTRLTVV.

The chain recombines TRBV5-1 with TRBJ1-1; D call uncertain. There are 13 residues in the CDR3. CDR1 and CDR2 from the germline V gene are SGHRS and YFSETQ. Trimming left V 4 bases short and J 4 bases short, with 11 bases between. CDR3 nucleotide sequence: TGCGCCAGCAGCCCGCTGGAGGGCACTGAAGCTTTCTTT. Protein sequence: CASSPLEGTEAFF.

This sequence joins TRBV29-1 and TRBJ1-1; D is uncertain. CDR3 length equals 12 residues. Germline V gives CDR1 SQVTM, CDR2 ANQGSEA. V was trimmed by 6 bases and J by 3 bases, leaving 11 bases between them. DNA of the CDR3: TGCAGCGTACATGACGGGTACACTGAAGCTTTCTTT. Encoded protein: CSVHDGYTEAFF.

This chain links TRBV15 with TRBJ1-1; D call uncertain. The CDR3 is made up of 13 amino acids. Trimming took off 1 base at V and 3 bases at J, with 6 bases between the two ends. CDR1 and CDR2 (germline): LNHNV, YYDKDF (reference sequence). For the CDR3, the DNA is TGTGCCACCAGCAGAGTGATAGACACTGAAGCTTTCTTT. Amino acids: CATSRVIDTEAFF.

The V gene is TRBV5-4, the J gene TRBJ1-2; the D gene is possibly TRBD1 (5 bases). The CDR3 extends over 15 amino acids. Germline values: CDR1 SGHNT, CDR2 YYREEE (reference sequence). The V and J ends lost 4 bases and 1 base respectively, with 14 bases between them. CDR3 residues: CASSPPVGVNYGYTF. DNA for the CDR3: TGTGCCAGCAGCCCCCCGGTAGGGGTTAACTATGGCTACACCTTC.

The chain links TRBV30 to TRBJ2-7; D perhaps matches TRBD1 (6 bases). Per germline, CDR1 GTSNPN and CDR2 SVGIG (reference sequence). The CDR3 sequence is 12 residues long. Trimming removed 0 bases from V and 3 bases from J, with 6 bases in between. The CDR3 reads CAWSVQGYEQYF. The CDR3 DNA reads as TGTGCCTGGAGTGTACAGGGCTACGAGCAGTACTTC.

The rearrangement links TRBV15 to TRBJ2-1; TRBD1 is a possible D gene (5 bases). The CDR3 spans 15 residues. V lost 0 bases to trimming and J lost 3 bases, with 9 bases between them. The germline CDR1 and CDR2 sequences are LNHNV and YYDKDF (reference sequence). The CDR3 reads CATSRDTGNYNEQFF. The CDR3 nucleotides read TGTGCCACCAGCAGAGATACAGGAAACTACAATGAGCAGTTCTTC.

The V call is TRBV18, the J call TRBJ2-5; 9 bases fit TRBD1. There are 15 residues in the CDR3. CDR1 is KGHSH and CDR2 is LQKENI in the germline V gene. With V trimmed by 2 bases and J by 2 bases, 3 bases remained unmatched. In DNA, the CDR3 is TGTGCCAGCTCACCAGCCGGGACAGGGCAAGAGACCCAGTACTTC. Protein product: CASSPAGTGQETQYF.

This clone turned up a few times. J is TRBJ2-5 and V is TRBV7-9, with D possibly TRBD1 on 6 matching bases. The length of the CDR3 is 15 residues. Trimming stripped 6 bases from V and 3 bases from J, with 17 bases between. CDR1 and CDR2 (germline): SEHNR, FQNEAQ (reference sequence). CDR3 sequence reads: CASSLETGTKETQYF. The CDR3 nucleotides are TGTGCCAGCAGTCTCGAAACCGGGACAAAAGAGACCCAGTACTTC. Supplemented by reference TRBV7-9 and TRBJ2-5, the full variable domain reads DTGVSQNPRHKITKRGQNVTFRCDPISEHNRLYWYRQTLGQGPEFLTYFQNEAQLEKSRLLSDRFSAERPKGSFSTLEIQRTEQGDSAMYLCASSLETGTKETQYFGPGTRLLVL.

This chain's CDR3 is CASSAYRGRDVNGYTF. In DNA form, the CDR3 reads TGTGCCAGTAGTGCTTACAGGGGGCGTGACGTAAATGGCTACACCTTC. The chain couples TRBV19 to TRBJ1-2; TRBD1 aligns across 9 bases. The CDR3 extends over 16 amino acids. Per germline, CDR1 LNHDA and CDR2 SQIVND (reference sequence). With V trimmed by 5 bases and J by 6 bases, 13 bases remained unmatched.

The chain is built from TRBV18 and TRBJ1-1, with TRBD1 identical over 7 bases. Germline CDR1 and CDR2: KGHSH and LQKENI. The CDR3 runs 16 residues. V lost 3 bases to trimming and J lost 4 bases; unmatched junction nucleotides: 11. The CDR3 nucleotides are TGTGCCAGCTCACCTGGGGCAGGGGGAAGAGGCACTGAAGCTTTCTTT. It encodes CASSPGAGGRGTEAFF.

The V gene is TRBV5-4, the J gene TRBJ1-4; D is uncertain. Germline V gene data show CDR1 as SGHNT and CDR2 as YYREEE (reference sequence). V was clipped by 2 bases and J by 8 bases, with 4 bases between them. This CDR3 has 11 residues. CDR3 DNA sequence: TGTGCCAGCAGCTTCCCAGAAAAACTGTTTTTT. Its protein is CASSFPEKLFF.

The CDR3 bases are TGTGCCAGTAGTCCTCTAGCGGGTCCTCTCAATGAGCAGTTCTTC. Protein sequence: CASSPLAGPLNEQFF. This chain connects TRBV19 to TRBJ2-1, with 8 nucleotides matching TRBD2. With V trimmed by 5 bases and J by 6 bases, 9 bases remained unmatched. The CDR3 covers 15 residues. CDR1 is LNHDA, CDR2 SQIVND, per germline (reference sequence).

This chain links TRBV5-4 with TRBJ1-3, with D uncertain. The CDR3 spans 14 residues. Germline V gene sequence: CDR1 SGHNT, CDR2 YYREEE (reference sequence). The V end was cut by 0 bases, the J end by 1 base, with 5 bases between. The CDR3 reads CASSLVGSGNTIYF. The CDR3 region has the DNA TGTGCCAGCAGCTTGGTCGGGTCTGGAAACACCATATATTTT. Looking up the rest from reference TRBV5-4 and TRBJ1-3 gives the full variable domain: ETGVTQSPTHLIKTRGQQVTLRCSSQSGHNTVSWYQQALGQGPQFIFQYYREEENGRGNFPPRFSGLQFPNYSSELNVNALELDDSALYLCASSLVGSGNTIYFGEGSWLTVV.

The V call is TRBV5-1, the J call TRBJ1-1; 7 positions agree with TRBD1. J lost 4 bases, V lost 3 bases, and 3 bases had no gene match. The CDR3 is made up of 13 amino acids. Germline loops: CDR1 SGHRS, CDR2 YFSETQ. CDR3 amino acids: CASSSQGSTEAFF. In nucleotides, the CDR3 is TGCGCCAGCAGCTCACAGGGGAGCACTGAAGCTTTCTTT.

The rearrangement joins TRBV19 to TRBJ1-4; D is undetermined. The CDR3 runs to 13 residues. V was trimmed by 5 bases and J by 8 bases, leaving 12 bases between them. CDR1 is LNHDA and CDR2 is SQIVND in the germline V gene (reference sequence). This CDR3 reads CASSPSRGEKLFF. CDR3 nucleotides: TGTGCCAGTAGTCCCTCGAGAGGGGAAAAACTGTTTTTT.

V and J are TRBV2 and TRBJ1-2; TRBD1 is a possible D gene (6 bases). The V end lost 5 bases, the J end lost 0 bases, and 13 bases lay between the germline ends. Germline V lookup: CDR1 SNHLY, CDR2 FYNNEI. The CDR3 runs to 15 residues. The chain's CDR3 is CASSLAEGANYGYTF. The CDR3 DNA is TGTGCCAGCAGTCTAGCTGAGGGGGCTAACTATGGCTACACCTTC. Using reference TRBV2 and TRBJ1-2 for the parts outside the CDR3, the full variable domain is EPEVTQTPSHQVTQMGQEVILRCVPISNHLYFYWYRQILGQKVEFLVSFYNNEISEKSEIFDDQFSVERPDGSNFTLKIRSTKLEDSAMYFCASSLAEGANYGYTFGSGTRLTVV.

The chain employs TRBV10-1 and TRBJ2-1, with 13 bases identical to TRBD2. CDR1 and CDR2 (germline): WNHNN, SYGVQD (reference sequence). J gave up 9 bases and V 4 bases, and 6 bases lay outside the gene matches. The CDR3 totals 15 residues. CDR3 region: CASSVTSGGAVEQFF. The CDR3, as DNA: TGCGCCAGCAGTGTTACTAGCGGGGGGGCTGTTGAGCAGTTCTTC.

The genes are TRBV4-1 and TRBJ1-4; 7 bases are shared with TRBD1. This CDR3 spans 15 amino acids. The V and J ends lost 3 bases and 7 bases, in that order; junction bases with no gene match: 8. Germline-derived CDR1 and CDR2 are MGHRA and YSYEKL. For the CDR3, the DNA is TGCGCCAGCAGCCAGACAGGGTTCCTTGGTGAAAAACTGTTTTTT. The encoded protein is CASSQTGFLGEKLFF.

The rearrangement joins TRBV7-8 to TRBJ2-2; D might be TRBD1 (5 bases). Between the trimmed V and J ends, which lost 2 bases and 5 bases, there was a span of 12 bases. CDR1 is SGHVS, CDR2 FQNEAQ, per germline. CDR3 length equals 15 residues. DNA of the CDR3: TGTGCCAGCAGCTTACGTCAGGGTCGGACCGGGGAGCTGTTTTTT. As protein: CASSLRQGRTGELFF.

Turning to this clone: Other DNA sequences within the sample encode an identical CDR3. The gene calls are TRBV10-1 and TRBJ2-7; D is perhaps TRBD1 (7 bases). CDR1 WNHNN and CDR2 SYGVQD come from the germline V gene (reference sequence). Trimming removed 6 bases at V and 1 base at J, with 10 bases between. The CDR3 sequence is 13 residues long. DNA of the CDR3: TGCGCCAGCAGCAGGGGGACTTCCTACGAGCAGTACTTC. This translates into CASSRGTSYEQYF.

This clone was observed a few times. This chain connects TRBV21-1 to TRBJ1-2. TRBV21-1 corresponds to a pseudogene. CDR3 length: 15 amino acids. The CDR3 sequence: CASSKVAGTSHGYTF. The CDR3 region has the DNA TGTGCCAGCAGCAAAGTCGCAGGGACTAGTCATGGCTACACCTTC.